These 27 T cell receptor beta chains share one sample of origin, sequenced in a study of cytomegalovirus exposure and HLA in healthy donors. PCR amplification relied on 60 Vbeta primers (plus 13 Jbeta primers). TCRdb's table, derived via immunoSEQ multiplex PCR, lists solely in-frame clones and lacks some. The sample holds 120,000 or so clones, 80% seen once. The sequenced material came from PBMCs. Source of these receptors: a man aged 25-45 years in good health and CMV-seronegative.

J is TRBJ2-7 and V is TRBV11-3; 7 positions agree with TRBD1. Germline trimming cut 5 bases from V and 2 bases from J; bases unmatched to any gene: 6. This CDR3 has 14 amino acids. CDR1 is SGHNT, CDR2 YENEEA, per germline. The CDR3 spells CASSPGQAAYEQYF. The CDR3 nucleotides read TGTGCCAGCAGCCCAGGACAGGCCGCCTACGAGCAGTACTTC.

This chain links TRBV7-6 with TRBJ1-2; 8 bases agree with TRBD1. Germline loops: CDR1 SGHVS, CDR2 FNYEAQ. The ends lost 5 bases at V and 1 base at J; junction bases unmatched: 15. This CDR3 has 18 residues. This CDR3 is CASSRGISQGANNYGYTF. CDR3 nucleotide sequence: TGTGCCAGCAGCCGGGGTATATCCCAGGGGGCCAATAACTATGGCTACACCTTC.

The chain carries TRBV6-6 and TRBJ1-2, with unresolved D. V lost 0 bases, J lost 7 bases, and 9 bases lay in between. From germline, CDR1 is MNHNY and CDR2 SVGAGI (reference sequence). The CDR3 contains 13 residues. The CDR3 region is CASSYSEQGGYTF. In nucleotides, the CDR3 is TGTGCCAGCAGTTACTCGGAGCAAGGTGGCTACACCTTC.

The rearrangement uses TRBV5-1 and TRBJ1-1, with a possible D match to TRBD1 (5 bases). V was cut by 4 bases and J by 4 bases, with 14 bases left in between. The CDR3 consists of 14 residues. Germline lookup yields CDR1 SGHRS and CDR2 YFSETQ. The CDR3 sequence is CASSTDSVSTEAFF. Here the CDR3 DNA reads TGCGCCAGCAGCACCGACAGTGTGAGCACTGAAGCTTTCTTT.

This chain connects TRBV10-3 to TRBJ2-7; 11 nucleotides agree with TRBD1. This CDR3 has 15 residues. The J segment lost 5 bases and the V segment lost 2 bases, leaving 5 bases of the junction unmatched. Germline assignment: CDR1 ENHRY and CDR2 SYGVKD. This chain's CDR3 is CAISERTGGGNEQYF. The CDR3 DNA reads TGTGCCATCAGTGAGCGGACAGGGGGCGGGAACGAGCAGTACTTC.

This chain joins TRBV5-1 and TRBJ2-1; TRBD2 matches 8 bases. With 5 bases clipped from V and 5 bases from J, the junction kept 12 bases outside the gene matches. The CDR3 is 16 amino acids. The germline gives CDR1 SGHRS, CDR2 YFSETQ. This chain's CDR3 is CASSTLRGGGNNEQFF. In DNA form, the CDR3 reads TGCGCCAGCAGTACACTCCGGGGGGGAGGTAACAATGAGCAGTTCTTC.

The CDR3 region has the DNA TGTGCCAGCAGCGCTGGGGGGACAGGGGCAGAAGCTTTCTTT. Its protein is CASSAGGTGAEAFF. J is TRBJ1-1 and V is TRBV9; 10 bases map to TRBD1. The germline gives CDR1 SGDLS, CDR2 YYNGEE. Trimming cost V 3 bases and J 8 bases; bases outside gene matches: 7. CDR3 size: 14 residues.

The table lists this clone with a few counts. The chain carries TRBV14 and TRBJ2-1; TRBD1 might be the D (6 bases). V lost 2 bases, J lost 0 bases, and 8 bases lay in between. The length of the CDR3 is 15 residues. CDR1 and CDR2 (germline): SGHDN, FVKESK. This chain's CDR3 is CASSQWTASYNEQFF. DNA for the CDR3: TGTGCCAGCAGCCAATGGACAGCCTCCTACAATGAGCAGTTCTTC. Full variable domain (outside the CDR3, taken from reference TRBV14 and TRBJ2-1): EAGVTQFPSHSVIEKGQTVTLRCDPISGHDNLYWYRRVMGKEIKFLLHFVKESKQDESGMPNNRFLAERTGGTYSTLKVQPAELEDSGVYFCASSQWTASYNEQFFGPGTRLTVL.

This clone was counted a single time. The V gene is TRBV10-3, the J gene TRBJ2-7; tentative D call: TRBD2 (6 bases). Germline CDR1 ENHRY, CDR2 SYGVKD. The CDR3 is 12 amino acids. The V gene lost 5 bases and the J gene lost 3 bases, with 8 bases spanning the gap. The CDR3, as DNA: TGTGCCATCAGTACTAGCCACTACGAGCAGTACTTC. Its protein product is CAISTSHYEQYF.

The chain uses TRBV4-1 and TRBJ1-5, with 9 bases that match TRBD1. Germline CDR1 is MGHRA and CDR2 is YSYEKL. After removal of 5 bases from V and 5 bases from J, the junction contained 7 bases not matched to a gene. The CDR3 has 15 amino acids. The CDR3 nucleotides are TGCGCCAGCAGCATCATCGACAGGGGGGATCAGCCCCAGCATTTT. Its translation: CASSIIDRGDQPQHF.

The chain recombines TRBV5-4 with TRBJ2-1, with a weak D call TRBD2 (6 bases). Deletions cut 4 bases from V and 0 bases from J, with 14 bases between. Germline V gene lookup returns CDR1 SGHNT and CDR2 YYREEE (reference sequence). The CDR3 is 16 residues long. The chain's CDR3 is CASSPRVADSYNEQFF. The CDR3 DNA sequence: TGTGCCAGCAGCCCCCGTGTAGCGGACTCCTACAATGAGCAGTTCTTC.

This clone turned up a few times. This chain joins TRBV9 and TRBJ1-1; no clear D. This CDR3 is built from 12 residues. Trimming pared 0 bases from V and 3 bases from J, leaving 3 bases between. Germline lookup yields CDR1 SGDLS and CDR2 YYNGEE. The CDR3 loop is CASSVADTEAFF. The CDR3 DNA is TGTGCCAGCAGCGTAGCCGACACTGAAGCTTTCTTT.

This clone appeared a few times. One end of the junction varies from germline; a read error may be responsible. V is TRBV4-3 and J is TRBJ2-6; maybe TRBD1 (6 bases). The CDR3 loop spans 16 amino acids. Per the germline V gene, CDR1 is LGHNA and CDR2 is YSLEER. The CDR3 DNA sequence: TGCGCCAGCAGCCCGGGACAAAGCTCTGGGGCCAACGGCCTGACTTTC. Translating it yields CASSPGQSSGANGLTF.

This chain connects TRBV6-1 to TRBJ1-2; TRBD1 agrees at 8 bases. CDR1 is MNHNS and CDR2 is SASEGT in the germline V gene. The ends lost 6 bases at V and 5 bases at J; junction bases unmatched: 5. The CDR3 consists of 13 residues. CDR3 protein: CASRLQGGYGYTF. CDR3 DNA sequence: TGTGCCAGCAGGCTACAGGGGGGTTATGGCTACACCTTC.

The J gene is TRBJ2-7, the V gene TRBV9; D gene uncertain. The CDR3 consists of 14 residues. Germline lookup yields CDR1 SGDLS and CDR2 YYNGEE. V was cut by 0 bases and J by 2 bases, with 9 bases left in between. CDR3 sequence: CASSVGSGPYEQYF. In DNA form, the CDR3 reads TGTGCCAGCAGCGTAGGGTCAGGCCCCTACGAGCAGTACTTC.

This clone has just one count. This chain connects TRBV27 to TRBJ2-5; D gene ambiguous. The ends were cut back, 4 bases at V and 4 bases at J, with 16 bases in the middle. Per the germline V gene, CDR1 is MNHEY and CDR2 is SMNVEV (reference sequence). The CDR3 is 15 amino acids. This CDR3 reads CASSSPLISGETQYF. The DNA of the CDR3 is TGTGCCAGCAGTTCCCCCCTAATTTCGGGAGAGACCCAGTACTTC.

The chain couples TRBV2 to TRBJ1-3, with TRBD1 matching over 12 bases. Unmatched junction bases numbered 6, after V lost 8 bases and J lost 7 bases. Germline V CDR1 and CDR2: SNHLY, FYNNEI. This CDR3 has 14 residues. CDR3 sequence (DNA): TGTGCCAGCGGGACAGGGGGCTTACGGAACACCATATATTTT. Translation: CASGTGGLRNTIYF.

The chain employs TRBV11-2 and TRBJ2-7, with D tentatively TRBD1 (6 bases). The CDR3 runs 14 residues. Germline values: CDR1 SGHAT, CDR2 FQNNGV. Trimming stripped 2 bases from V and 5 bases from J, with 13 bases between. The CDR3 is CASSLYWGPDEQYF. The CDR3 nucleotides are TGTGCCAGCAGCTTATACTGGGGGCCCGACGAGCAGTACTTC.

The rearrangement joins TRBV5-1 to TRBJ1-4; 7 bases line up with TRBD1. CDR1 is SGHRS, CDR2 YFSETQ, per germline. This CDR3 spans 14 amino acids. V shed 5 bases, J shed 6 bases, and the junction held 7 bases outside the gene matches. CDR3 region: CASRTEGADEKLFF. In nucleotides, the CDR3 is TGCGCCAGCAGGACAGAGGGGGCGGATGAAAAACTGTTTTTT.

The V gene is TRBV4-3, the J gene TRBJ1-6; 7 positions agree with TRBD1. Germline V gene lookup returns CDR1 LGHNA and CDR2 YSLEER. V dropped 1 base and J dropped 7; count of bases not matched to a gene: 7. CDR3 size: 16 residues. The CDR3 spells CASSQGLRGVNSPLHF. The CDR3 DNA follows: TGCGCCAGCAGCCAAGGACTCAGGGGGGTGAATTCACCCCTCCACTTT.

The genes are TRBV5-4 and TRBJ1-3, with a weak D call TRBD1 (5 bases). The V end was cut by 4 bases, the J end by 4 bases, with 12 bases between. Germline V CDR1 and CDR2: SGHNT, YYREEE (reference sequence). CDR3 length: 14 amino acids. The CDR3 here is CASSPRGTGNTIYF. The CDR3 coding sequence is TGTGCCAGCAGCCCCCGCGGGACCGGAAACACCATATATTTT.

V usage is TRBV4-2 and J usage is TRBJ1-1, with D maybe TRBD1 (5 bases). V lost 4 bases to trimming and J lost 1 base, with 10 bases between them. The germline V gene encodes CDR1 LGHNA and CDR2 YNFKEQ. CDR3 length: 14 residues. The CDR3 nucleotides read TGTGCCAGCAGCCCACCCACAGGGAACACTGAAGCTTTCTTT. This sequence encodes CASSPPTGNTEAFF.

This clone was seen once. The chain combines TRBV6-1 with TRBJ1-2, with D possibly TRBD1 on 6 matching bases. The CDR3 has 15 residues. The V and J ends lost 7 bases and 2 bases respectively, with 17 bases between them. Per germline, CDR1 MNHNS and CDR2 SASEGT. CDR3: CASTGPVTGNYGYTF. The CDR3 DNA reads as TGTGCCAGCACGGGCCCTGTCACAGGGAACTATGGCTACACCTTC.

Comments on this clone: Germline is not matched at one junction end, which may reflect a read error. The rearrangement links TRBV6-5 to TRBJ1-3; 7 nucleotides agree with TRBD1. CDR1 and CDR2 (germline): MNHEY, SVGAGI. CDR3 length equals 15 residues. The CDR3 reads CASSRQGWSGTTIYF. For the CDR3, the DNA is TGTGCCAGCAGTAGACAGGGCTGGTCTGGAACCACCATATATTTT.

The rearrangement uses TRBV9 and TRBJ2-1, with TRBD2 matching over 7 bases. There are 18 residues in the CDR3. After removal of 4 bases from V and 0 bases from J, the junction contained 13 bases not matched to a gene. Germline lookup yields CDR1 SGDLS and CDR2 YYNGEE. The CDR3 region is CASSPDGGGVHSYNEQFF. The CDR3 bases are TGTGCCAGCAGCCCAGACGGTGGGGGGGTTCACTCCTACAATGAGCAGTTCTTC.

CDR3 sequence: CASSFQQGIGVPNEQFF. The CDR3 bases are TGCGCCAGCAGCTTCCAACAGGGTATCGGGGTCCCCAATGAGCAGTTCTTC. V usage is TRBV5-1 and J usage is TRBJ2-1, with TRBD1 as a possible D gene (6 bases). CDR1 is SGHRS, CDR2 YFSETQ, per germline. This CDR3 has 17 amino acids. V was clipped by 2 bases and J by 6 bases, with 21 bases between them.

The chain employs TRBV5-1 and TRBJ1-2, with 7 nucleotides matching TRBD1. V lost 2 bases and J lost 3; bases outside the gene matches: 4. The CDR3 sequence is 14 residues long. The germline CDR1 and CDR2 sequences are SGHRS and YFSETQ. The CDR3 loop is CASSLSGGYYGYTF. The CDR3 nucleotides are TGCGCCAGCAGCTTATCAGGGGGTTACTATGGCTACACCTTC.